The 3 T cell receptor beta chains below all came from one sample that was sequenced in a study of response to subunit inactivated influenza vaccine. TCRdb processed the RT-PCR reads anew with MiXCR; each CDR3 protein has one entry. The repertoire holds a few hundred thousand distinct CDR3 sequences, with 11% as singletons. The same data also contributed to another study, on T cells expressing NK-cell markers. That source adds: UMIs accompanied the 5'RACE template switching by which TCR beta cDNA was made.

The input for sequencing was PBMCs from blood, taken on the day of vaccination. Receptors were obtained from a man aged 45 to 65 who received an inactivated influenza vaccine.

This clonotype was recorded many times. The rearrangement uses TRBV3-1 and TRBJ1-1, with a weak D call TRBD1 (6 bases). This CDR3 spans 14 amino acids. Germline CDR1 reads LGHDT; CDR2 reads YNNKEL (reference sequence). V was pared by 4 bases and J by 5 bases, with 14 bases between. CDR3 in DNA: TGTGCCAGCAGCCGCGGGGGGCGAAGTACTGAAGCTTTCTTT. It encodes CASSRGGRSTEAFF.

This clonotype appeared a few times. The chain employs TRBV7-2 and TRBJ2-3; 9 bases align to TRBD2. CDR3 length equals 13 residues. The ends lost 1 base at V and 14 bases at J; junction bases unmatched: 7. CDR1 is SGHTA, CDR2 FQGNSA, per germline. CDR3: CASSLGTSASPYF. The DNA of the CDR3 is TGTGCCAGCAGCTTAGGGACTAGCGCCTCTCCGTATTTT.

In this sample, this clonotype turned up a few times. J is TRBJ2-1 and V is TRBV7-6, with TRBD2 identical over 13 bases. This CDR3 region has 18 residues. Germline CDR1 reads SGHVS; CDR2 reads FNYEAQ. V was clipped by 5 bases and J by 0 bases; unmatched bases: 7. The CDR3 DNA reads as TGTGCCAGCAGCCCAAAGACTAGCGGGAGGCCCTCCTACAATGAGCAGTTCTTC. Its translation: CASSPKTSGRPSYNEQFF.